This TCR beta chain derives from a study of CD8+ T cells in alopecia areata. Whole-study results and caveats: Tofacitinib significantly brought down scalp clonality and expanded CD8+ clones among top 100.

Sequencing templates came from extracted RNA that was reverse transcribed into cDNA. Sequencing was performed with immunoSEQ multiplex PCR; in TCRdb, only in-frame clones are kept and a portion is missing. The table records approximately 170,000 clones, around 59% of them present only once. After removal of 5 bases from V and 3 bases from J, the junction contained 1 base not matched to a gene. The CDR3 loop spans 11 amino acids. CDR1 is GTSNPN and CDR2 is SVGIG in the germline V gene (reference sequence). This clone was counted a few times. Its antigen is currently unknown. Regarding treatment: oral pan-JAK inhibitor, 5-10 mg twice daily. CD4+ and CD8+ T cells were sorted from PBMCs stained for CD3, CD4 and CD8.

The rearrangement joins TRBV30 to TRBJ2-7; 7 bases line up with TRBD1. The receptor comes from a human donor with alopecia areata. The source material was CD4+ T cells sorted from blood, sampled at week 24, from a patient treated with tofacitinib. This CDR3 reads CAWRTGYEQYF. The CDR3 coding sequence is TGTGCCTGGCGGACAGGCTACGAGCAGTACTTC.